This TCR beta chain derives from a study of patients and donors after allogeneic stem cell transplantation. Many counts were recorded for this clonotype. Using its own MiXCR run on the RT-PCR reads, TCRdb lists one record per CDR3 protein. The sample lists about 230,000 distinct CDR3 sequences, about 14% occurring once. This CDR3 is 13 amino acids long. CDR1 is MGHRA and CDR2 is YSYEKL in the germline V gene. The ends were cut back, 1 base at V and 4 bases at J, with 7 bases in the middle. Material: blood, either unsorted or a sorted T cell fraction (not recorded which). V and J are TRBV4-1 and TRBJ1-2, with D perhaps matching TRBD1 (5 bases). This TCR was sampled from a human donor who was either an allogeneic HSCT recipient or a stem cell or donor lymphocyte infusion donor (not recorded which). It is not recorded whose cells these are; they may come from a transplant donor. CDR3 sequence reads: CASSQAGGYGYTF. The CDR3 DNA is TGCGCCAGCAGCCAAGCGGGGGGCTATGGCTACACCTTC.